These 19 T cell receptor beta chains were all obtained from the same sample, sequenced in a study of blood T cells in healthy people across ages. A second 7 to 11 cycle PCR used barcoded and J-beta primers. Via MiXCR, TCRdb re-called the 5' RACE reads, giving one row per CDR3 protein. Here the sample spans about 800,000 distinct CDR3 sequences, about 46% being singletons. Sequencing was done on a sample of blood. The receptors come from a man older than 75 in good health.

This clonotype turned up a few times. This chain connects TRBV27 to TRBJ2-1, with D possibly being TRBD1 (6 bases). This CDR3 is 14 amino acids long. Germline V CDR1 and CDR2: MNHEY, SMNVEV (reference sequence). V lost 6 bases to trimming and J lost 7 bases, with 16 bases between them. The CDR3 sequence is CASRIGGRGNEQFF. The CDR3 DNA reads as TGTGCCAGCAGGATAGGGGGAAGGGGTAATGAGCAGTTCTTC.

This clonotype appeared once. One base away lies a much larger clone, so this may be a sequencing read error. V usage is TRBV7-2 and J usage is TRBJ2-1, with D perhaps TRBD2 (6 bases). Germline lookup yields CDR1 SGHTA and CDR2 FQGNSA. The CDR3 spans 16 residues. V lost 1 base and J 2 bases, leaving 12 bases between the germline ends. The CDR3 sequence is CASSLGSGSTYNEQFF. For the CDR3, the DNA is TGTGCCAGCAGCTTAGGGAGCGGGTCCACCTACAATGAGCAGTTCTTC.

This clonotype was counted between two and nine times. The CDR3 is CSVSHGSTEAFF. In DNA form, the CDR3 reads TGCAGCGTTTCACACGGCAGCACTGAAGCTTTCTTT. The gene calls are TRBV29-1 and TRBJ1-1; D is uncertain. The V end lost 5 bases, the J end lost 4 bases, and 11 bases lay between the germline ends. The CDR3 extends over 12 amino acids. Looked up from germline, CDR1 is SQVTM and CDR2 is ANQGSEA.

V is TRBV2 and J is TRBJ1-5; D not certain. CDR3 length: 17 amino acids. In germline, CDR1 is SNHLY, CDR2 FYNNEI. Trimming cost V 4 bases and J 0 bases, with 16 bases left between them. The DNA of the CDR3 is TGTGCCAGCAGTGCGGGCAGTTTTCCATATAGCAATCAGCCCCAGCATTTT. This translates into CASSAGSFPYSNQPQHF.

This clonotype was observed many times. This chain joins TRBV20-1 and TRBJ2-5; 16 bases align to TRBD2. The V segment lost 5 bases and the J segment 2 bases; nucleotides outside the gene matches: 8. The CDR3 runs 17 residues. Germline V gives CDR1 DFQATT, CDR2 SNEGSKA (reference sequence). Written as DNA, the CDR3 is TGCAGTGCTGGGATGGGACTAGCGGGAGGGCATCAAGAGACCCAGTACTTC. Amino acid sequence: CSAGMGLAGGHQETQYF.

The chain carries TRBV30 and TRBJ2-1; tentatively, D is TRBD2 (7 bases). The germline CDR1 and CDR2 sequences are GTSNPN and SVGIG (reference sequence). This CDR3 region has 11 residues. With 4 bases removed from V and 7 bases from J, the gap between germline ends came to 8 bases. Here the CDR3 DNA reads TGTGCCTGGAAGGGGGGGAATGAGCAGTTCTTC. Residues: CAWKGGNEQFF.

The chain recombines TRBV12-3 or TRBV12-4 with TRBJ1-1, with D maybe TRBD1 (5 bases). The CDR3 runs 14 residues. The ends were cut back, 8 bases at V and 7 bases at J, with 20 bases in the middle. The CDR3 sequence is CASGGKGNYYEAFF. CDR3 coding DNA: TGTGCCAGCGGGGGGAAAGGGAATTATTATGAAGCTTTCTTT.

The V call is TRBV12-3 or TRBV12-4, the J call TRBJ1-6, with D perhaps TRBD1 (5 bases). Trimming removed 6 bases at V and 0 bases at J, with 12 bases between. The CDR3 runs to 16 residues. CDR3 bases: TGTGCCAGCAGCGCGAGCAGGGTCTCCTATAATTCACCCCTCCACTTT. It encodes CASSASRVSYNSPLHF.

The chain combines TRBV12-3 or TRBV12-4 with TRBJ2-1; 7 bases are a match to TRBD1. This CDR3 comprises 15 residues. With 7 bases clipped from V and 3 bases from J, the junction kept 9 bases outside the gene matches. The CDR3, as DNA: TGTGCCAGCATCGTTACCGGGACAGACTACAATGAGCAGTTCTTC. Its translation: CASIVTGTDYNEQFF.

The chain couples TRBV5-6 to TRBJ2-5; no firm D call. Germline V gene lookup returns CDR1 SGHDT and CDR2 YYEEEE. This CDR3 comprises 15 residues. V was trimmed by 1 base and J by 6 bases, leaving 16 bases between them. The CDR3 loop is CASSLSLRMGKTQYF. The CDR3 nucleotides are TGTGCCAGCAGCTTGTCGCTCAGAATGGGGAAGACCCAGTACTTC.

In this sample, this clonotype turned up a few times. The chain links TRBV20-1 to TRBJ1-1; D is perhaps TRBD1 (5 bases). V dropped 1 base and J dropped 0 bases, with 9 bases sitting between them. This CDR3 region has 14 residues. Germline-derived CDR1 and CDR2 are DFQATT and SNEGSKA (reference sequence). CDR3 sequence reads: CSARVRGLNTEAFF. The CDR3 DNA reads as TGCAGTGCTAGAGTTCGGGGCTTGAACACTGAAGCTTTCTTT.

V and J are TRBV5-4 and TRBJ2-1; possibly TRBD1 for D (6 bases). The CDR3 runs to 14 residues. Trimming took off 5 bases at V and 5 bases at J, with 14 bases between the two ends. Germline V gene lookup returns CDR1 SGHNT and CDR2 YYREEE (reference sequence). CDR3 sequence (DNA): TGTGCCAGCAGACCACAGGGAAGGAACAATGAGCAGTTCTTC. Its translation is CASRPQGRNNEQFF.

The chain recombines TRBV6-5 with TRBJ2-1; TRBD2 matches at 8 bases. The CDR3 runs 13 residues. Looked up from germline, CDR1 is MNHEY and CDR2 is SVGAGI. V shed 8 bases, J shed 6 bases, and the junction held 6 bases outside the gene matches. CDR3 sequence reads: CASSGTRRNEQFF. In nucleotides, the CDR3 is TGTGCCAGCTCCGGGACTAGACGCAATGAGCAGTTCTTC.

This sequence joins TRBV12-3 or TRBV12-4 and TRBJ2-1; TRBD1 agrees at 9 bases. The end of the DNA is better explained by TRBJ2-7, so the J call may be wrong. The CDR3 spans 15 residues. The DNA of the CDR3 is TGTGCCAGCAGCCTGGGACAGGGCCCCCACAATGAGCAGTACTTC. Its translation is CASSLGQGPHNEQYF.

The V gene is TRBV9, the J gene TRBJ2-7; 9 bases match TRBD1. This CDR3 comprises 14 residues. Germline V gene sequence: CDR1 SGDLS, CDR2 YYNGEE. The J segment lost 6 bases and the V segment lost 4 bases, leaving 8 bases of the junction unmatched. This CDR3 reads CASSQTGGLAEQYF. The DNA for the CDR3 is TGTGCCAGCAGCCAAACAGGGGGCCTCGCCGAGCAGTACTTC.

There are a few counts of this clonotype. V and J are TRBV30 and TRBJ2-5; D not resolved. This CDR3 has 15 residues. Trimming removed 3 bases from V and 0 bases from J, with 14 bases in between. The germline V gene encodes CDR1 GTSNPN and CDR2 SVGIG (reference sequence). The CDR3 spells CAWRPLSLYQETQYF. The CDR3 DNA sequence: TGTGCCTGGAGACCCCTAAGTCTGTACCAAGAGACCCAGTACTTC.

The table lists this clonotype with a few counts. The rearrangement joins TRBV10-3 to TRBJ2-6; 10 bases match TRBD1. Germline CDR1 ENHRY, CDR2 SYGVKD. J lost 3 bases, V lost 6 bases, and 8 bases had no gene match. CDR3 length: 17 amino acids. CDR3 coding DNA: TGTGCCATCAGGCCGGGACAGGGGTTAAGTGGGGCCAACGTCCTGACTTTC. Residues: CAIRPGQGLSGANVLTF.

The chain uses TRBV11-1 and TRBJ2-5; D remains unclear. The germline gives CDR1 SGHAT, CDR2 FQDESV (reference sequence). With 4 bases removed from V and 3 bases from J, the gap between germline ends came to 9 bases. The CDR3 consists of 13 residues. CDR3 sequence reads: CASSCGDKETQYF. The CDR3 bases are TGTGCCAGCAGCTGCGGAGATAAAGAGACCCAGTACTTC.

V usage is TRBV7-2 and J usage is TRBJ2-7; 8 bases align to TRBD1. The V gene's germline CDR1 is SGHTA and CDR2 FQGNSA. V lost 4 bases and J lost 1; bases outside the gene matches: 9. The CDR3 runs 16 residues. The CDR3 loop is CASSWAGQGPSYEQYF. The CDR3 region has the DNA TGTGCCAGCAGCTGGGCCGGACAGGGACCTTCCTACGAGCAGTACTTC.